The T cell receptor (beta chain) under discussion was sequenced for a study of T cell repertoires in cytomegalovirus infection. Looked up from germline, CDR1 is SGHTA and CDR2 is FQGNSA. The CDR3 has 16 residues. V lost 0 bases to trimming and J lost 3 bases, with 11 bases between them. Each CDR3 protein is one row after TCRdb ran MiXCR on the reads. The data hold approximately 200,000 distinct CDR3 sequences, with 28% observed a single time. This clonotype was seen ten or more times. Sequencing was performed on PBMCs. J is TRBJ2-2 and V is TRBV7-2; D perhaps matches TRBD2 (5 bases). The TCR sequence derives from a human donor in good health (CMV status not recorded). Some clones in this sample may be carry-over from other donors' samples. CDR3 DNA sequence: TGTGCCAGCAGCTTAGCGGAGGCAGCTTACACCGGGGAGCTGTTTTTT. It specifies CASSLAEAAYTGELFF.